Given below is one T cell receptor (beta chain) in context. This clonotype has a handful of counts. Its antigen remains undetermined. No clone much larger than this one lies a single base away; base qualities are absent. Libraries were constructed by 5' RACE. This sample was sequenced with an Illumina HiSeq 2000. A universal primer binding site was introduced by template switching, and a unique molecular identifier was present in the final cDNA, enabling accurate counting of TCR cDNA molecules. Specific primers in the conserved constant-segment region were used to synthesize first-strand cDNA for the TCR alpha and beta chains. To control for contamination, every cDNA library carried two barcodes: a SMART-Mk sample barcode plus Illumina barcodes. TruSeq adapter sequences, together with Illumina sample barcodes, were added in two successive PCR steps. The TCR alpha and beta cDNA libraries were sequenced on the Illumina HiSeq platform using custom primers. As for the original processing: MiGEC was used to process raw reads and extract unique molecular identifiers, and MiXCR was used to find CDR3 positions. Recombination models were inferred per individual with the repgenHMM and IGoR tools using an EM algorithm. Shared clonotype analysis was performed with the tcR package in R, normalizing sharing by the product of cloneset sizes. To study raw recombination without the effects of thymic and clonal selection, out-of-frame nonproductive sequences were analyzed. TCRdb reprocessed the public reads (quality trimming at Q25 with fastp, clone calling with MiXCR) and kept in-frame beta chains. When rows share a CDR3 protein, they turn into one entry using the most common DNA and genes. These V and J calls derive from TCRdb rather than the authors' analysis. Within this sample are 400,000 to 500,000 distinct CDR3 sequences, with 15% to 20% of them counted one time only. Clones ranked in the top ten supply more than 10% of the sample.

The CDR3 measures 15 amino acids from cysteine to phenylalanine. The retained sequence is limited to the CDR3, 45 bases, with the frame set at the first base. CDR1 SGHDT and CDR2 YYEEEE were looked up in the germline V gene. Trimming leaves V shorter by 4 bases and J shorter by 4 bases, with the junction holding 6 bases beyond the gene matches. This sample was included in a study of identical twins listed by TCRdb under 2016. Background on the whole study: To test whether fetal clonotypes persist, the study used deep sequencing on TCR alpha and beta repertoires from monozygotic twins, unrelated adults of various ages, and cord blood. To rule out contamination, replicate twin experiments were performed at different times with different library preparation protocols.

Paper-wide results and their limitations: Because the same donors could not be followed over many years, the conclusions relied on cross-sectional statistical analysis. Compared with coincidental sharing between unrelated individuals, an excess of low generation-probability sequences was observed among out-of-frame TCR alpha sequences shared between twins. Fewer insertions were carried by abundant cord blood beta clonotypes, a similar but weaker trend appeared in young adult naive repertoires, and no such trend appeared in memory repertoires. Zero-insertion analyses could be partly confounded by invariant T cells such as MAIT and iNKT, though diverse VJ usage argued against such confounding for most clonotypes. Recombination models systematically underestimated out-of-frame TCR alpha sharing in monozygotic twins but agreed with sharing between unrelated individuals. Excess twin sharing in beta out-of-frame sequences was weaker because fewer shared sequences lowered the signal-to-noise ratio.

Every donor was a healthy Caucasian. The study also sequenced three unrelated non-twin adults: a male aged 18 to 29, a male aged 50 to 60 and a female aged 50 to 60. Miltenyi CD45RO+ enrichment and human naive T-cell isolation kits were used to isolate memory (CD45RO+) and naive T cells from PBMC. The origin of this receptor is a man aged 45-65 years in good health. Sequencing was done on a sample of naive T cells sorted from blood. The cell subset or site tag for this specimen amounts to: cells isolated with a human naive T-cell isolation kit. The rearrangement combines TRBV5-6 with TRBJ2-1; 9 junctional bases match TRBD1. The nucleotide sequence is TGTGCCAGCAGCATGGCGGGACAGGGTTACAATGAGCAGTTCTTC. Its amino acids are CASSMAGQGYNEQFF.